Shown below are 10 T cell receptor beta chains from a single sample sequenced in a study of blood T cell repertoires in COVID-19 (dated by TCRdb to 2020 to 2022). To prepare the library, the immunoSEQ multiplex PCR assay was applied. Drawn from immuneACCESS, this table holds only the in-frame rearrangements with V and J called that TCRdb kept. Clones are partly lost; checked studies trace under half to an unresolved V gene and leave the rest unexplained. The sample table contains tens of thousands of clones; only one count was recorded for about 88% of them. Jointly, the top ten make up roughly 5% of the sample. The sequencing input was peripheral blood. The receptors here all came from a human donor in a cohort sampled during active COVID-19.

The chain carries TRBV3-1 (or the pseudogene TRBV3-2) and TRBJ1-1, with 7 bases identical to TRBD1. Germline V lookup: CDR1 LGHDT, CDR2 YNNKEL (reference sequence). CDR3 length: 13 residues. Trimming took 1 base from V and 9 from J; bases not matched to a gene: 5. Here the CDR3 reads CASSQARRGKAFF. In DNA, the CDR3 is TGTGCCAGCAGCCAAGCCCGCAGGGGGAAAGCTTTCTTT.

V is TRBV5-1 and J is TRBJ2-4, with D maybe TRBD2 (7 bases). The germline V gene encodes CDR1 SGHRS and CDR2 YFSETQ. V lost 4 bases and J lost 3, with 20 bases in between. This CDR3 spans 17 amino acids. CDR3 amino acids: CASSPEGGRDVKNIQYF. The CDR3 DNA follows: TGCGCCAGCAGCCCGGAGGGGGGGCGTGATGTCAAAAACATTCAGTACTTC.

This chain uses TRBV2 with TRBJ1-6; D gene unclear. Trimming removed 2 bases at V and 6 bases at J, with 8 bases between. This CDR3 has 14 amino acids. CDR1 SNHLY and CDR2 FYNNEI come from the germline V gene. In nucleotides, the CDR3 is TGTGCCAGCAGTGAACCCCCTTCTAATTCACCCCTCCACTTT. This translates into CASSEPPSNSPLHF.

The chain couples TRBV19 to TRBJ1-4; D unresolved. CDR3 length equals 16 residues. V dropped 1 base and J dropped 0 bases, with 9 bases sitting between them. From germline, CDR1 is LNHDA and CDR2 SQIVND (reference sequence). The CDR3 is CASSIGRLATNEKLFF. CDR3 DNA sequence: TGTGCCAGTAGTATAGGCAGACTGGCAACTAATGAAAAACTGTTTTTT.

The chain joins TRBV15 to TRBJ1-2; D uncertain. CDR3 length: 14 amino acids. V lost 0 bases to trimming and J lost 7 bases, with 12 bases between them. From germline, CDR1 is LNHNV and CDR2 YYDKDF (reference sequence). CDR3 sequence (DNA): TGTGCCACCAGCAGAGATTCGGGTGTGGGTGGCTACACCTTC. Translating gives CATSRDSGVGGYTF.

The chain couples TRBV19 to TRBJ2-7; TRBD1 matches 10 bases. CDR1 and CDR2 (germline): LNHDA, SQIVND (reference sequence). The CDR3 has 15 amino acids. Trimming took 5 bases from V and 2 from J; bases not matched to a gene: 6. CDR3 sequence reads: CASSSLGTGAYEQYF. The CDR3 DNA sequence: TGTGCCAGTAGTTCTCTGGGGACAGGGGCCTACGAGCAGTACTTC.

The chain uses TRBV6-2 or TRBV6-3 and TRBJ2-3, with 14 bases identical to TRBD2. With 2 bases clipped from V and 5 bases from J, the junction kept 6 bases outside the gene matches. This CDR3 is 17 amino acids long. Germline V gene sequence: CDR1 MNHEY, CDR2 SVGEGT. The CDR3 loop reads CASSYPLTSGGEDTQYF. The CDR3 bases are TGTGCCAGCAGTTACCCCTTGACTAGCGGGGGGGAAGATACGCAGTATTTT.

V usage is TRBV6-5 and J usage is TRBJ2-1; no definite D call. Germline V gene data show CDR1 as MNHEY and CDR2 as SVGAGI. V lost 6 bases to trimming and J lost 2 bases, with 8 bases between them. The CDR3 covers 13 residues. CDR3: CASRSLAYNEQFF. DNA of the CDR3: TGTGCCAGCAGATCCCTAGCCTACAATGAGCAGTTCTTC.

The rearrangement links TRBV12-3 or TRBV12-4 to TRBJ1-1; D gene ambiguous. This CDR3 is 13 amino acids long. V shed 3 bases and J shed 11 bases, with 16 bases lying between them. The CDR3 nucleotides read TGTGCCAGCAGTTTTATCGGGGATTTGAAGGCTTTCTTT. It specifies CASSFIGDLKAFF.

The rearrangement joins TRBV10-2 to TRBJ1-1; D not resolved. Per germline, CDR1 WSHSY and CDR2 SAAADI. The CDR3 totals 13 residues. The V end lost 6 bases, the J end lost 1 base, and 9 bases lay between the germline ends. DNA of the CDR3: TGCGCCAGCAGGCCTCCGGGGAACACTGAAGCTTTCTTT. This sequence encodes CASRPPGNTEAFF.